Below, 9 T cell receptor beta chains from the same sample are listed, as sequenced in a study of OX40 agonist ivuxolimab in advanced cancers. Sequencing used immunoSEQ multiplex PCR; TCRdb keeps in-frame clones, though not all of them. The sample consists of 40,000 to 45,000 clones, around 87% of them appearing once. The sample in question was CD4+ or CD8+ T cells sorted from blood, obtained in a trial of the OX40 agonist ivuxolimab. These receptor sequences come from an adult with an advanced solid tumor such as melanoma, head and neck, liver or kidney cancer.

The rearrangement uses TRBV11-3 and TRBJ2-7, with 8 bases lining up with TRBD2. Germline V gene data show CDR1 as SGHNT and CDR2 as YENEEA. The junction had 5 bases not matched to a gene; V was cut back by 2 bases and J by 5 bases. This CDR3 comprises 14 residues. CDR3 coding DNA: TGTGCCAGCAGCTTACCGAGCGGGAGTGACGAGCAGTACTTC. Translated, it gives CASSLPSGSDEQYF.

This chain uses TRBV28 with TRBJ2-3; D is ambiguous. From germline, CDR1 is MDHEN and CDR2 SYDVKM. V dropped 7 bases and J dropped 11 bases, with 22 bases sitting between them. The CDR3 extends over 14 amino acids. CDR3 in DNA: TGTGCCAGCACCTCCCCTGGTAGCCCCCATGAGCAGTATTTT. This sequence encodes CASTSPGSPHEQYF.

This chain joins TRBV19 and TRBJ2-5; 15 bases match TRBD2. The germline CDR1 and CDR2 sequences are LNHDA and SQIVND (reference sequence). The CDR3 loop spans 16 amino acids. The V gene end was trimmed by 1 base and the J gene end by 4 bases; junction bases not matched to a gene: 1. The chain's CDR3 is CASSIGGLAGGETQYF. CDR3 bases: TGTGCCAGTAGTATAGGGGGACTAGCGGGAGGAGAGACCCAGTACTTC.

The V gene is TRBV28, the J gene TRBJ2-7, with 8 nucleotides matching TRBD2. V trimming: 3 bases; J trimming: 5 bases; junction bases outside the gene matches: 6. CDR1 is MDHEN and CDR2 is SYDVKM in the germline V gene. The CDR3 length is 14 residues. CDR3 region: CASSFLGLADEQYF. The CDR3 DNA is TGTGCCAGCAGTTTCCTCGGACTAGCCGACGAGCAGTACTTC.

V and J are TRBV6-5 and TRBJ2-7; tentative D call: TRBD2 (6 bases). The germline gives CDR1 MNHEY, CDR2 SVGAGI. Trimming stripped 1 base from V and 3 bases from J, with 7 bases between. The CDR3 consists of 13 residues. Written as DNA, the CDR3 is TGTGCCAGCAGTTACTGGGGAGGCTACGAGCAGTACTTC. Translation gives CASSYWGGYEQYF.

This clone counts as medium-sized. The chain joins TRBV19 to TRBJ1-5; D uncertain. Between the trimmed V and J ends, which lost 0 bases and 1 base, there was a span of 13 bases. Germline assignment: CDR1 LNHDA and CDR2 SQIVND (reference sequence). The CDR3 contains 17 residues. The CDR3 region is CASSIDAWRISNQPQHF. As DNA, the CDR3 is TGTGCCAGTAGTATAGATGCTTGGAGGATCAGCAATCAGCCCCAGCATTTT.

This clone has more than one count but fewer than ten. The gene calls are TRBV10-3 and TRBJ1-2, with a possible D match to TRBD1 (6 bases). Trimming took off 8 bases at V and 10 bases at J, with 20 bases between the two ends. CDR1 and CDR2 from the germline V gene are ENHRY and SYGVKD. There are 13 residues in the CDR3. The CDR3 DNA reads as TGTGCCATCGGGGGGCACCTTGACACTGCCTACACCTTC. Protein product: CAIGGHLDTAYTF.

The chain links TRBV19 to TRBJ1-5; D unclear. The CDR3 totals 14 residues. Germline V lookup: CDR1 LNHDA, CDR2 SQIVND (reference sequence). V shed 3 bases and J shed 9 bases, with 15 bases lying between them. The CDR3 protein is CASSIGLNFRPQHF. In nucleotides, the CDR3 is TGTGCCAGTAGTATTGGACTGAACTTTAGGCCCCAGCATTTT. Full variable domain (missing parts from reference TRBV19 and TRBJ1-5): DGGITQSPKYLFRKEGQNVTLSCEQNLNHDAMYWYRQDPGQGLRLIYYSQIVNDFQKGDIAEGYSVSREKKESFPLTVTSAQKNPTAFYLCASSIGLNFRPQHFGDGTRLSIL.

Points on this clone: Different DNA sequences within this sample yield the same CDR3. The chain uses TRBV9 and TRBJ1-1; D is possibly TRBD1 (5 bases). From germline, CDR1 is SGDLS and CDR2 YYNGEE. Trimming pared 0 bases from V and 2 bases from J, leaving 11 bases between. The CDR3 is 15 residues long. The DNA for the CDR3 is TGTGCCAGCAGCGTAGAGGGGCAGCCAAACACTGAAGCTTTCTTT. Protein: CASSVEGQPNTEAFF. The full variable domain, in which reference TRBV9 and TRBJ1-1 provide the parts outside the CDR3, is DSGVTQTPKHLITATGQRVTLRCSPRSGDLSVYWYQQSLDQGLQFLIQYYNGEERAKGNILERFSAQQFPDLHSELNLSSLELGDSALYFCASSVEGQPNTEAFFGQGTRLTVV.